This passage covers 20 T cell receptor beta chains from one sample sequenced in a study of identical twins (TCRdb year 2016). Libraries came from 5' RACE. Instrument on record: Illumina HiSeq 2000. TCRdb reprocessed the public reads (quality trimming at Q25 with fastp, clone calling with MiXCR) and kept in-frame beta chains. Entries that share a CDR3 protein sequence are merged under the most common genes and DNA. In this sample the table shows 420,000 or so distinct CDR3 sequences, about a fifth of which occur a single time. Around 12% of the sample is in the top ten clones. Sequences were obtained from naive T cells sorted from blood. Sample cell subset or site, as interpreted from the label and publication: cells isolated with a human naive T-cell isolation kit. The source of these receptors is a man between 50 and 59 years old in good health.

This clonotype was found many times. Here the CDR3 DNA reads TGTGCCAGCAGCCGTAGCTACAATGAGCAGTTCTTC. Translation: CASSRSYNEQFF. The chain links TRBV28 to TRBJ2-1; D ambiguous. This CDR3 has 12 amino acids. V was trimmed by 6 bases and J by 3 bases, leaving 6 bases between them. The germline V gene encodes CDR1 MDHEN and CDR2 SYDVKM.

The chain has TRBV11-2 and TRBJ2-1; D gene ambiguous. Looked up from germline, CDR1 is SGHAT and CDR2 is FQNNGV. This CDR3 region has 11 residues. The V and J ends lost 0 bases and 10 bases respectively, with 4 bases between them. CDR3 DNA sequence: TGTGCCAGCAGCTTAGATTGGGAGCAGTTCTTC. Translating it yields CASSLDWEQFF. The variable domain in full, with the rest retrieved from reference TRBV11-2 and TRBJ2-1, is EAGVAQSPRYKIIEKRQSVAFWCNPISGHATLYWYQQILGQGPKLLIQFQNNGVVDDSQLPKDRFSAERLKGVDSTLKIQPAKLEDSAVYLCASSLDWEQFFGPGTRLTVL.

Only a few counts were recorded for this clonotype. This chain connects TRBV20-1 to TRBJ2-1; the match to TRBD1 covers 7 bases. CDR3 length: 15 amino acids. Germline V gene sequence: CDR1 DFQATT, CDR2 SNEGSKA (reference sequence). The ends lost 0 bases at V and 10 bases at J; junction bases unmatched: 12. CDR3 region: CSARDPMTGYGEQFF. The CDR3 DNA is TGCAGTGCTAGAGACCCGATGACAGGGTATGGCGAGCAGTTCTTC.

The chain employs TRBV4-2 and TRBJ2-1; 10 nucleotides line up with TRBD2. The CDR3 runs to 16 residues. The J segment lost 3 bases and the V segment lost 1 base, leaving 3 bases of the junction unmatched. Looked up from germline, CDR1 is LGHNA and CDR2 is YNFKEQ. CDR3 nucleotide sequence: TGTGCCAGCAGCCAAGGAACTAGCGGGAACTACAATGAGCAGTTCTTC. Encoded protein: CASSQGTSGNYNEQFF.

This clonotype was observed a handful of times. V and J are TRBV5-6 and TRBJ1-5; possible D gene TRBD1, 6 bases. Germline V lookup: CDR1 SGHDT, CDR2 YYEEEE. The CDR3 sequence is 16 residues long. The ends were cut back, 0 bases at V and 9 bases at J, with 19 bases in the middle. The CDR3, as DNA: TGTGCCAGCAGCTTGGAGGGGGGCAGTGGAAGGGCGCCCCAGCATTTT. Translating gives CASSLEGGSGRAPQHF.

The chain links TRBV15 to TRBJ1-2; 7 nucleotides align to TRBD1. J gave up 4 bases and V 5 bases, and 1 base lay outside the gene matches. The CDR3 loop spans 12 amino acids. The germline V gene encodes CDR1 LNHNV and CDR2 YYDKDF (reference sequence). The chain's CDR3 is CATSGDSYGYTF. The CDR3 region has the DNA TGTGCCACCAGCGGGGACAGCTATGGCTACACCTTC.

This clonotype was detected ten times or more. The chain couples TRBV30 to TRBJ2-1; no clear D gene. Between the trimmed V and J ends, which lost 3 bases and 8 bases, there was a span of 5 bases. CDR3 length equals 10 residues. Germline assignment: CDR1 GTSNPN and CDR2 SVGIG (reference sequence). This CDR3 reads CAWRGDEQFF. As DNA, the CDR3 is TGTGCCTGGAGAGGCGATGAGCAGTTCTTC. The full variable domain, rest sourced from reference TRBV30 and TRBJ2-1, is SQTIHQWPATLVQPVGSPLSLECTVEGTSNPNLYWYRQAAGRGLQLLFYSVGIGQISSEVPQNLSASRPQDRQFILSSKKLLLSDSGFYLCAWRGDEQFFGPGTRLTVL.

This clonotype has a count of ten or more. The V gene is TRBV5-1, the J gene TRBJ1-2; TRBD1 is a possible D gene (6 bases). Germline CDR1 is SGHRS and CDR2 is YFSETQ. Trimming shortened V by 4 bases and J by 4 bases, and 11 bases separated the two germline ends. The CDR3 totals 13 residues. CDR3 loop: CASSQDSLYGYTF. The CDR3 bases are TGCGCCAGCAGCCAGGACAGCCTCTATGGCTACACCTTC.

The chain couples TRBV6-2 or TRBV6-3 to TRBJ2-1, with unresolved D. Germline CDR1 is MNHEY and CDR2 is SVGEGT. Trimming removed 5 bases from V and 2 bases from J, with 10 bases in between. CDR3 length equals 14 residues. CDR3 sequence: CASSEVSAYNEQFF. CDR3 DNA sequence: TGTGCCAGCAGTGAGGTTTCCGCCTACAATGAGCAGTTCTTC.

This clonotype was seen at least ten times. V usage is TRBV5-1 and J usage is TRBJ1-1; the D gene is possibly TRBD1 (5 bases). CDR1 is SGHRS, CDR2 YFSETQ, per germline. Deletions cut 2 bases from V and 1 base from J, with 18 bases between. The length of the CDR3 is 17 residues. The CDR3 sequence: CASSFGDGGGWNTEAFF. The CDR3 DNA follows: TGCGCCAGCAGCTTCGGAGACGGGGGGGGATGGAACACTGAAGCTTTCTTT.

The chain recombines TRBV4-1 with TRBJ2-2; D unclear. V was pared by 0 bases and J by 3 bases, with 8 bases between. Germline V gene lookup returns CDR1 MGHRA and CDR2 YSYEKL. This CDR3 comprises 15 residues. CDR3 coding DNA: TGCGCCAGCAGCCAAGACGCCGGGTACACCGGGGAGCTGTTTTTT. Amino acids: CASSQDAGYTGELFF.

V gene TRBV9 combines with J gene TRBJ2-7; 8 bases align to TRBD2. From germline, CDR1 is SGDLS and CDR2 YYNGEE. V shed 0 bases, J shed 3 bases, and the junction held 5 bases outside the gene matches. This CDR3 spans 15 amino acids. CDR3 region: CASSVAAAGGYEQYF. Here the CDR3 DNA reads TGTGCCAGCAGCGTAGCTGCGGCGGGGGGCTACGAGCAGTACTTC.

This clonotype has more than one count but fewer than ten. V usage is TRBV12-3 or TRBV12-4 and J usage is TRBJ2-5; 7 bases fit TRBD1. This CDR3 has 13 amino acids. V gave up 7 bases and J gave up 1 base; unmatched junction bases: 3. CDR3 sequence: CASTGDSQETQYF. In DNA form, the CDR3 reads TGTGCCAGCACCGGGGACAGCCAAGAGACCCAGTACTTC.

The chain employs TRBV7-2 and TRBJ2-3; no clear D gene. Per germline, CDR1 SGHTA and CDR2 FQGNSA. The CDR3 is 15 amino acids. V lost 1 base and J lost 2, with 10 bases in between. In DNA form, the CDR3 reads TGTGCCAGCAGCTTAGAAGGGTTAGTCACAGATACGCAGTATTTT. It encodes CASSLEGLVTDTQYF.

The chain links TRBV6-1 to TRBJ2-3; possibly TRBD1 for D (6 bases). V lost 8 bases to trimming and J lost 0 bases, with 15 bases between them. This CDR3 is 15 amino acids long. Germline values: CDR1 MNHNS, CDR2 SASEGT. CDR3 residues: CASRLTGQSTDTQYF. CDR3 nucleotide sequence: TGTGCCAGCCGGCTAACAGGGCAAAGCACAGATACGCAGTATTTT.

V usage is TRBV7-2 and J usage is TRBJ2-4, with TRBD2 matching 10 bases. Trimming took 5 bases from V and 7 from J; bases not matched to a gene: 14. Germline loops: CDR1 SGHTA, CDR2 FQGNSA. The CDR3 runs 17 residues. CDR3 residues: CASSVGGSGGARNIQYF. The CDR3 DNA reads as TGTGCCAGCAGCGTAGGAGGAAGCGGGGGGGCTAGGAACATTCAGTACTTC.

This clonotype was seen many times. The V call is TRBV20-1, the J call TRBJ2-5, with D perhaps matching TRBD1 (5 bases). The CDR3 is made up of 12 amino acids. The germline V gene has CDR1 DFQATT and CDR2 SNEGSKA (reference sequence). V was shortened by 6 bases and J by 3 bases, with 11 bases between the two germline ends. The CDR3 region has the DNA TGCAGTGCCTCGACAGACAAAGAGACCCAGTACTTC. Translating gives CSASTDKETQYF.

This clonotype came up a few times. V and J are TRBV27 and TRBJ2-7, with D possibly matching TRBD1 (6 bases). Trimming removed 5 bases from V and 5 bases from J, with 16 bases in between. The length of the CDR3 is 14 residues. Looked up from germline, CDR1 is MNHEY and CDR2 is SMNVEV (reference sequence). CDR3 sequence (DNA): TGTGCCAGCAGTCCCAACAGGGAGAGGGACGAGCAGTACTTC. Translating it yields CASSPNRERDEQYF.

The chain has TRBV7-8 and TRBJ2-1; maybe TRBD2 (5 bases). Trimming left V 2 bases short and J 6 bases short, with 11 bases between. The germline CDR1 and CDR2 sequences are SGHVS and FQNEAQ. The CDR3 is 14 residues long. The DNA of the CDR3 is TGTGCCAGCAGCTTATTGATCAGCGGCAATGAGCAGTTCTTC. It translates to CASSLLISGNEQFF.

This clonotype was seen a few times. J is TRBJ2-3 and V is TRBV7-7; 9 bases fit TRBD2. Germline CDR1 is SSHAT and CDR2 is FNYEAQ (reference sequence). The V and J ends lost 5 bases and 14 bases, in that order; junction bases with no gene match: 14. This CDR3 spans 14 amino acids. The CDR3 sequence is CASSQGGPGLAMYF. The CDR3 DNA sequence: TGTGCCAGCAGCCAGGGAGGTCCGGGACTAGCTATGTATTTT.